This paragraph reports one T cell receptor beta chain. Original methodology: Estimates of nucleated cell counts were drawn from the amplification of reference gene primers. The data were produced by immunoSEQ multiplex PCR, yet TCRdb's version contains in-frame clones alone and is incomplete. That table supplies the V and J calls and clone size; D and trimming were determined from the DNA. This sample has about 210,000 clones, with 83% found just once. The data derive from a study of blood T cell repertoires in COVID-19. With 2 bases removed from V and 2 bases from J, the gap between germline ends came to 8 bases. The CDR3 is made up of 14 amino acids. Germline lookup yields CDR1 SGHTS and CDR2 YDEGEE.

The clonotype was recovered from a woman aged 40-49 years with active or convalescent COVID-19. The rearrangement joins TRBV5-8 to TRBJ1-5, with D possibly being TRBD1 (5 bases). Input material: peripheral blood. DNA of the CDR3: TGTGCCAGCAGCTTCGGCAGGGGCAATCAGCCCCAGCATTTT. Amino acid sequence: CASSFGRGNQPQHF.